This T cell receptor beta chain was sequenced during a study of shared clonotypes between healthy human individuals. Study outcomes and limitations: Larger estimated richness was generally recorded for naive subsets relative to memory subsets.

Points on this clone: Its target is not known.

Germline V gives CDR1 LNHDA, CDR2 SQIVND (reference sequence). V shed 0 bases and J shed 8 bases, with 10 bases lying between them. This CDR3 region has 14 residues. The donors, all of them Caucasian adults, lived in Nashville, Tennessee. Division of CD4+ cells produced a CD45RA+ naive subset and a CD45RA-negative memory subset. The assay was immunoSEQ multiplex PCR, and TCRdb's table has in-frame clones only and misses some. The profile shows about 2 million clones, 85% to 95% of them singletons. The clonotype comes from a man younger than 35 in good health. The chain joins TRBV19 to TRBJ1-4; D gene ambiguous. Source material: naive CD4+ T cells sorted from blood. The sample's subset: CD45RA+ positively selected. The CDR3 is CASSIDGVGEKLFF. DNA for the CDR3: TGTGCCAGTAGTATAGACGGTGTCGGAGAAAAACTGTTTTTT.